These 8 T cell receptor beta chains came from one sample sequenced in a study of CD8 T cells in Susac syndrome. With random hexamers, roughly 0.45 to 1 ug RNA was reverse transcribed. TCRdb re-called the immunoSEQ multiplex PCR reads with MiXCR, one entry per CDR3 protein. In the table there are about 130,000 distinct CDR3 sequences, approximately 96% of which are singletons. The sequenced sample was CD8+ T cells from PBMCs. Source of these receptors: a human donor with Susac syndrome.

This chain joins TRBV4-2 and TRBJ2-7, with a possible D match to TRBD2 (5 bases). Germline loops: CDR1 LGHNA, CDR2 YNFKEQ. CDR3 length equals 11 residues. V dropped 1 base and J dropped 7 bases, with 5 bases sitting between them. The CDR3 spells CASSQGLEQYF. The CDR3 DNA follows: TGTGCCAGCAGCCAAGGACTAGAGCAGTACTTC.

This chain joins TRBV2 and TRBJ2-3; 10 bases agree with TRBD2. The germline V gene has CDR1 SNHLY and CDR2 FYNNEI. The CDR3 length is 18 residues. The V and J ends lost 1 base and 2 bases, in that order; junction bases with no gene match: 9. The CDR3 loop is CASSEDGSSGSLTDTQYF. The CDR3 DNA reads as TGTGCCAGCAGTGAAGACGGGTCTAGCGGGAGCCTCACAGATACGCAGTATTTT.

The J gene is TRBJ2-2, the V gene TRBV7-9, with 13 bases lining up with TRBD2. The CDR3 covers 15 residues. With 8 bases clipped from V and 6 bases from J, the junction kept 6 bases outside the gene matches. The germline gives CDR1 SEHNR, CDR2 FQNEAQ (reference sequence). In DNA form, the CDR3 reads TGTGCCAGCGGACTAGCGGGAGATGTGTCCGGGGAGCTGTTTTTT. Its translation: CASGLAGDVSGELFF.

The gene calls are TRBV2 and TRBJ1-5, with 8 nucleotides matching TRBD1. The CDR3 is 15 residues long. Germline CDR1 is SNHLY and CDR2 is FYNNEI. V trimming: 6 bases; J trimming: 2 bases; junction bases outside the gene matches: 6. The CDR3 spells CASRIDRGGNQPQHF. The CDR3 nucleotides are TGTGCCAGCAGGATAGACAGGGGTGGCAATCAGCCCCAGCATTTT.

This clonotype was detected once. The rearrangement uses TRBV6-4 and TRBJ2-1, with 7 bases identical to TRBD2. Trimming cost V 3 bases and J 6 bases; bases outside gene matches: 8. This CDR3 contains 15 residues. Looked up from germline, CDR1 is MRHNA and CDR2 is SNTAGT. For the CDR3, the DNA is TGTGCCAGCAGTGAAAGTGAAGCGGGGAGCAATGAGCAGTTCTTC. This codes for CASSESEAGSNEQFF.

The V gene is TRBV30, the J gene TRBJ2-7; no clear D gene. Germline V gene lookup returns CDR1 GTSNPN and CDR2 SVGIG (reference sequence). This CDR3 contains 13 residues. Trimming removed 3 bases from V and 0 bases from J, with 9 bases in between. The CDR3 region is CAWRSGNSYEQYF. In DNA form, the CDR3 reads TGTGCCTGGAGGTCGGGCAACTCCTACGAGCAGTACTTC.

The chain combines TRBV30 with TRBJ2-7; 9 bases agree with TRBD1. This CDR3 has 14 residues. The V and J ends lost 2 bases and 2 bases, in that order; junction bases with no gene match: 4. Germline loops: CDR1 GTSNPN, CDR2 SVGIG (reference sequence). This CDR3 reads CAWSTGTGTYEQYF. The DNA for the CDR3 is TGTGCCTGGAGTACCGGGACAGGGACCTACGAGCAGTACTTC. Full variable domain (rest looked up from reference TRBV30 and TRBJ2-7): SQTIHQWPATLVQPVGSPLSLECTVEGTSNPNLYWYRQAAGRGLQLLFYSVGIGQISSEVPQNLSASRPQDRQFILSSKKLLLSDSGFYLCAWSTGTGTYEQYFGPGTRLTVT.

The chain is built from TRBV20-1 and TRBJ1-1, with D maybe TRBD1 (6 bases). The CDR3 runs 13 residues. The V gene's germline CDR1 is DFQATT and CDR2 SNEGSKA (reference sequence). Trimming took off 6 bases at V and 6 bases at J, with 17 bases between the two ends. The CDR3 DNA follows: TGCAGTGCCATTTCAGGGGAAGCGGCTGAAGCTTTCTTT. It specifies CSAISGEAAEAFF.